Below, one T cell receptor (beta chain) is given with its context. Its antigen is as yet unknown. These data belong to a study of cytomegalovirus exposure and HLA in healthy donors. Whole-study findings and limits: Cytomegalovirus association was listed for 150 or so TCR beta chains. The study found most TCR sequences rare, yet found some public TCRs in many donors. Association of a missense DCLRE1C variant with TCR beta V- and J-gene trimming was reported in a later analysis.

With 60 Vbeta and 13 Jbeta primers, the PCR was carried out. This table comes from immunoSEQ multiplex PCR, and its TCRdb copy is limited to in-frame clones, with some not included. In the table there are about 98,000 clones, roughly three quarters of which are singletons. V was shortened by 5 bases and J by 10 bases, with 24 bases between the two germline ends. CDR1 SSHAT and CDR2 FNYEAQ come from the germline V gene (reference sequence). The CDR3 loop spans 15 amino acids. V usage is TRBV7-7 and J usage is TRBJ2-7, with a possible D match to TRBD1 (7 bases). The specimen was PBMCs. The origin of this receptor is a male donor in good health and CMV-seropositive. The CDR3, as DNA: TGTGCCAGCAGCGTCCCCGCGGGACAGTCAATGAAACAGTACTTC. Amino acid sequence: CASSVPAGQSMKQYF. Drawing the rest from reference TRBV7-7 and TRBJ2-7, the complete variable domain is GAGVSQSPRYKVTKRGQDVTLRCDPISSHATLYWYQQALGQGPEFLTYFNYEAQPDKSGLPSDRFSAERPEGSISTLTIQRTEQRDSAMYRCASSVPAGQSMKQYFGPGTRLTVT.